This T cell receptor (beta chain) appears in the sequencing data of a study of shared clonotypes between healthy human individuals. Whole-study context: With ages of 18 to 49, the donors were two women and three men.

Concerning this clone itself: No antigen is known for it.

Profiling relied on immunoSEQ multiplex PCR, and the TCRdb table lists in-frame clones only, not all of them. The sample carries about 600,000 clones, more than 95% recorded once. Study-wide results and caveats: Genetic and exposure-history diversity was limited by the small donor number. Estimated clonotype richness was generally higher in naive than memory subsets. Several donors held about 5% of naive CD4 clonotypes in common.

Germline V gives CDR1 MNHEY, CDR2 SVGAGI. Germline trimming cut 6 bases from V and 3 bases from J; bases unmatched to any gene: 6. The CDR3 spans 14 residues. Sequenced: naive CD4+ T cells sorted from blood. As for subset: CD45RA+ positively selected. The clonotype comes from a young woman in good health. The rearrangement uses TRBV6-5 and TRBJ2-5, with 8 bases identical to TRBD1. This CDR3 is CASRDRANKETQYF. CDR3 DNA sequence: TGTGCCAGCAGGGACAGGGCGAATAAAGAGACCCAGTACTTC.